This T cell receptor (beta chain) was recovered during a study of blood T cell repertoires in COVID-19. Study in general: Whether acute or convalescent, the COVID-19 samples came from the United States, Italy and Spain.

In the study's own analysis: Nucleated cell counts were estimated from reference gene primer amplification. The protocol was immunoSEQ multiplex PCR, while the TCRdb copy is restricted to in-frame clones and leaves out a portion. V, J and clone size are taken as reported in that table, and D and trimming were inferred from the DNA itself. The sample shows roughly 190,000 clones, about 75% of them seen only once. Germline lookup yields CDR1 SGHTA and CDR2 FQGNSA. The CDR3 has 15 residues. J gave up 5 bases and V 1 base, and 2 bases lay outside the gene matches. This TCR was recovered from a woman aged 45 to 65 with active or convalescent COVID-19. Source material: peripheral blood. The chain is built from TRBV7-2 and TRBJ1-6; 7 nucleotides align to TRBD1. The CDR3 protein is CASSLEGQNNSPLHF. The CDR3 DNA reads as TGTGCCAGCAGCTTAGAGGGACAGAATAATTCACCCCTCCACTTT.